The clone carrying this T cell receptor (beta chain) has only a few counts. The data belong to a study of shared clonotypes between healthy human individuals. Each subset's genomic DNA was shared equally among a number of immunoSEQ plates. Repertoires were generated with immunoSEQ multiplex PCR, while TCRdb's copy carries only in-frame clones and drops some. The data hold 2 million to 3 million clones, with over 85% observed a single time. In germline, CDR1 is SGHTA, CDR2 FQGNSA. V shed 8 bases and J 6 bases; nucleotides not matched to a gene: 9. The CDR3 contains 14 residues. The sequence came from a man aged 18 to 30 in good health. Some clones in this sample may be carry-over from other donors' samples. Sequencing was performed on naive CD4+ T cells from PBMCs. Subset: CD45RA+ positively selected. V is TRBV7-2 and J is TRBJ1-1; TRBD1 aligns across 10 bases. Here the CDR3 DNA reads TGTGCCAGCTTAGCCCGACAGGGGGCCTCTGAAGCTTTCTTT. This codes for CASLARQGASEAFF. The full variable domain, completed using reference TRBV7-2 and TRBJ1-1, is GAGVSQSPSNKVTEKGKDVELRCDPISGHTALYWYRQSLGQGLEFLIYFQGNSAPDKSGLPSDRFSAERTGGSVSTLTIQRTQQEDSAVYLCASLARQGASEAFFGQGTRLTVV.